One sample yielded the 27 T cell receptor beta chains listed below, sequenced in a study of blood T cell repertoires in COVID-19 (dated by TCRdb to 2018 to 2021). The method was the immunoSEQ multiplex PCR assay. This is the immuneACCESS table as TCRdb keeps it, with only in-frame sequences that have V and J called. A part of the clones is gone; compared with another copy, unresolved V genes explain less than half, and the rest is unexplained. Counted in this sample were about 300,000 clones; 70% to 90% of them appeared once. 10% of the sample lies in the top ten. What was sequenced was PBMCs or T cells enriched from blood (not recorded which). The source is a woman younger than 35 who had recovered from COVID-19.

CDR3 coding DNA: TGTGCCAGCAGGGAGCGGGTTAACACAGATACGCAGTATTTT. Encoded protein: CASRERVNTDTQYF. The chain couples TRBV6-5 to TRBJ2-3; D may be TRBD2 (6 bases). V gave up 6 bases and J gave up 2 bases, with 12 bases separating them. Per the germline V gene, CDR1 is MNHEY and CDR2 is SVGAGI. There are 14 residues in the CDR3.

The chain employs TRBV10-1 and TRBJ1-1, with D possibly being TRBD1 (6 bases). V lost 2 bases and J 5 bases, leaving 12 bases between the germline ends. In germline, CDR1 is WNHNN, CDR2 SYGVQD (reference sequence). The CDR3 spans 14 residues. CDR3 region: CASSEIGTGTEAFF. The CDR3 DNA follows: TGCGCCAGCAGTGAGATAGGAACAGGGACTGAAGCTTTCTTT.

The J gene is TRBJ2-5, the V gene TRBV5-1; maybe TRBD1 (5 bases). V dropped 1 base and J dropped 2 bases, with 9 bases sitting between them. From germline, CDR1 is SGHRS and CDR2 YFSETQ. This CDR3 is built from 14 residues. CDR3 coding DNA: TGCGCCAGCAGCTTGTCTGCAGGGCAAGAGACCCAGTACTTC. Protein: CASSLSAGQETQYF. Looking up the rest from reference TRBV5-1 and TRBJ2-5 gives the full variable domain: KAGVTQTPRYLIKTRGQQVTLSCSPISGHRSVSWYQQTPGQGLQFLFEYFSETQRNKGNFPGRFSGRQFSNSRSEMNVSTLELGDSALYLCASSLSAGQETQYFGPGTRLLVL.

J is TRBJ2-3 and V is TRBV2; tentative D call: TRBD2 (6 bases). The germline V gene has CDR1 SNHLY and CDR2 FYNNEI. Trimming pared 1 base from V and 6 bases from J, leaving 11 bases between. This CDR3 region has 14 residues. For the CDR3, the DNA is TGTGCCAGCAGTGAAGGCGGGGTCGTCGATACGCAGTATTTT. It yields the protein CASSEGGVVDTQYF.

The chain links TRBV28 to TRBJ1-1, with D perhaps TRBD1 (6 bases). With 1 base removed from V and 8 bases from J, the gap between germline ends came to 11 bases. Germline CDR1 and CDR2: MDHEN and SYDVKM. The CDR3 runs 13 residues. CDR3 in amino acids: CASSLSVQGEAFF. CDR3 coding DNA: TGTGCCAGCAGTTTATCGGTCCAGGGGGAAGCTTTCTTT. The full variable domain, completed using reference TRBV28 and TRBJ1-1, is DVKVTQSSRYLVKRTGEKVFLECVQDMDHENMFWYRQDPGLGLRLIYFSYDVKMKEKGDIPEGYSVSREKKERFSLILESASTNQTSMYLCASSLSVQGEAFFGQGTRLTVV.

The chain has TRBV9 and TRBJ2-5; 7 nucleotides match TRBD1. Unmatched junction bases numbered 12, after V lost 3 bases and J lost 7 bases. This CDR3 is built from 15 residues. The germline V gene has CDR1 SGDLS and CDR2 YYNGEE. CDR3 coding DNA: TGTGCCAGCAGCGGAGGGGACAGCCTCCAGGGGACCCAGTACTTC. This translates into CASSGGDSLQGTQYF.

For the CDR3, the DNA is TGTGCCAGCAGCGCCGTAGGGACTAGTACAGATACGCAGTATTTT. This codes for CASSAVGTSTDTQYF. The chain carries TRBV7-3 and TRBJ2-3, with TRBD2 matching over 8 bases. The CDR3 totals 15 residues. Germline V gives CDR1 SGHTA, CDR2 FQGTGA. Losses at the gene ends were 5 bases for V and 3 bases for J; bases not matched to a gene: 7. Based on the CDR3 plus reference TRBV7-3 and TRBJ2-3, the full variable domain is GAGVSQTPSNKVTEKGKYVELRCDPISGHTALYWYRQSLGQGPEFLIYFQGTGAADDSGLPNDRFFAVRPEGSVSTLKIQRTERGDSAVYLCASSAVGTSTDTQYFGPGTRLTVL.

V usage is TRBV5-1 and J usage is TRBJ1-1; 10 nucleotides line up with TRBD1. V dropped 4 bases and J dropped 5; count of bases not matched to a gene: 5. Germline-derived CDR1 and CDR2 are SGHRS and YFSETQ. This CDR3 spans 14 amino acids. CDR3 nucleotides: TGCGCCAGCAGCGACCGGGACAGGGGTACTGAAGCTTTCTTT. Encoded protein: CASSDRDRGTEAFF.

This rearrangement joins TRBV5-1 to TRBJ2-4, with 10 bases identical to TRBD2. The CDR3 spans 17 residues. Germline CDR1 and CDR2: SGHRS and YFSETQ. Trimming at V came to 0 bases and at J to 1 base, leaving 4 bases not matched to a gene. The CDR3: CASSLGSGGAAKNIQYF. The DNA of the CDR3 is TGCGCCAGCAGCTTGGGGAGCGGGGGGGCCGCCAAAAACATTCAGTACTTC.

The V gene is TRBV7-9, the J gene TRBJ2-7, with D tentatively TRBD2 (5 bases). This CDR3 comprises 11 residues. Trimming removed 5 bases from V and 7 bases from J, with 9 bases in between. CDR1 is SEHNR and CDR2 is FQNEAQ in the germline V gene (reference sequence). The CDR3 sequence: CASSQTGEQYF. The DNA of the CDR3 is TGTGCCAGCAGCCAGACGGGGGAGCAGTACTTC.

This clone has just one count. The CDR3 sequence is CASSPQGLAKNIQYF. The CDR3 DNA sequence: TGTGCCAGCAGCCCACAGGGGCTAGCCAAAAACATTCAGTACTTC. The chain carries TRBV16 and TRBJ2-4; 7 positions agree with TRBD1. Germline V CDR1 and CDR2: KGHSY, FQNENV. V lost 4 bases to trimming and J lost 0 bases; unmatched junction nucleotides: 3. This CDR3 has 15 amino acids. Drawing the rest from reference TRBV16 and TRBJ2-4, the complete variable domain is GEEVAQTPKHLVRGEGQKAKLYCAPIKGHSYVFWYQQVLKNEFKFLISFQNENVFDETGMPKERFSAKCLPNSPCSLEIQATKLEDSAVYFCASSPQGLAKNIQYFGAGTRLSVL.

The chain carries TRBV19 and TRBJ2-3; 8 bases line up with TRBD2. The CDR3 sequence is 14 residues long. CDR1 is LNHDA, CDR2 SQIVND, per germline (reference sequence). J lost 1 base, V lost 6 bases, and 3 bases had no gene match. CDR3 nucleotides: TGTGCCAGTAGGGATAGCGGGGGCACAGATACGCAGTATTTT. It translates to CASRDSGGTDTQYF.

The gene calls are TRBV5-5 and TRBJ1-1; perhaps TRBD1 as D (6 bases). V lost 5 bases, J lost 2 bases, and 13 bases lay in between. Germline V CDR1 and CDR2: SGHKS, YYEKEE (reference sequence). This CDR3 comprises 14 residues. This chain's CDR3 is CASSPGHLNTEAFF. The CDR3 coding sequence is TGTGCCAGCAGTCCGGGACACCTTAACACTGAAGCTTTCTTT.

The V gene is TRBV7-2, the J gene TRBJ2-7; TRBD2 aligns across 9 bases. CDR3 length: 14 residues. With V trimmed by 3 bases and J by 2 bases, 2 bases remained unmatched. CDR1 is SGHTA and CDR2 is FQGNSA in the germline V gene. The DNA of the CDR3 is TGTGCCAGCAGCTTGGCTAGCGGGACCTACGAGCAGTACTTC. Translating it yields CASSLASGTYEQYF.

This clone showed up just a few times. The chain has TRBV28 and TRBJ1-5, with 7 bases fitting TRBD1. Looked up from germline, CDR1 is MDHEN and CDR2 is SYDVKM. This CDR3 comprises 15 residues. With V trimmed by 5 bases and J by 10 bases, 14 bases remained unmatched. This CDR3 is CASSTQGSLSGPQHF. In DNA form, the CDR3 reads TGTGCCAGCAGTACACAGGGGTCCCTTTCGGGCCCCCAGCATTTT.

This clone has only one observation. The rearrangement joins TRBV6-5 to TRBJ1-1, with D perhaps TRBD1 (6 bases). This CDR3 contains 12 residues. The germline V gene encodes CDR1 MNHEY and CDR2 SVGAGI. Trimming cost V 8 bases and J 1 base, with 8 bases left between them. The CDR3 region is CASGQRNTEAFF. For the CDR3, the DNA is TGTGCCAGCGGACAGAGGAACACTGAAGCTTTCTTT.

This chain connects TRBV30 to TRBJ2-5, with D tentatively TRBD1 (5 bases). This CDR3 region has 12 residues. Germline V gene sequence: CDR1 GTSNPN, CDR2 SVGIG (reference sequence). V was pared by 0 bases and J by 8 bases, with 10 bases between. The CDR3 loop reads CAWSVDSKTQYF. CDR3 DNA: TGTGCCTGGAGTGTAGACAGTAAAACCCAGTACTTC.

This clone was counted once. V gene TRBV7-8 combines with J gene TRBJ1-2, with 10 bases identical to TRBD1. The germline V gene has CDR1 SGHVS and CDR2 FQNEAQ. The length of the CDR3 is 16 residues. V trimming: 5 bases; J trimming: 0 bases; junction bases outside the gene matches: 6. The CDR3 DNA reads TGTGCCAGCAGCCCAGAAGGGACAGGGGCTAACTATGGCTACACCTTC. Its translation: CASSPEGTGANYGYTF. Looking up the rest from reference TRBV7-8 and TRBJ1-2 gives the full variable domain: GAGVSQSPRYKVAKRGQDVALRCDPISGHVSLFWYQQALGQGPEFLTYFQNEAQLDKSGLPSDRFFAERPEGSVSTLKIQRTQQEDSAVYLCASSPEGTGANYGYTFGSGTRLTVV.

This chain's CDR3 is CASSTQRDTEAFF. The CDR3 DNA is TGTGCCAGTAGTACCCAGCGGGACACTGAAGCTTTCTTT. V and J are TRBV19 and TRBJ1-1; D is undetermined. The V end was cut by 4 bases, the J end by 3 bases, with 9 bases between. Germline values: CDR1 LNHDA, CDR2 SQIVND (reference sequence). This CDR3 has 13 amino acids.

This chain links TRBV29-1 with TRBJ1-2, with D possibly TRBD1 on 6 matching bases. The CDR3 contains 12 residues. V lost 7 bases and J lost 4, with 13 bases in between. The germline V gene encodes CDR1 SQVTM and CDR2 ANQGSEA. CDR3 amino acids: CSAAGGPYGYTF. The CDR3 DNA sequence: TGCAGCGCTGCCGGGGGGCCCTATGGCTACACCTTC.

V usage is TRBV5-1 and J usage is TRBJ1-5; TRBD1 aligns across 8 bases. The germline V gene has CDR1 SGHRS and CDR2 YFSETQ. CDR3 length: 15 amino acids. Trimming cost V 2 bases and J 6 bases; bases outside gene matches: 7. CDR3 in DNA: TGCGCCAGCAGCTTTGTACCAGGACAGGGTCAGCCCCAGCATTTT. Its protein product is CASSFVPGQGQPQHF. The whole variable domain, filled in from reference TRBV5-1 and TRBJ1-5, reads KAGVTQTPRYLIKTRGQQVTLSCSPISGHRSVSWYQQTPGQGLQFLFEYFSETQRNKGNFPGRFSGRQFSNSRSEMNVSTLELGDSALYLCASSFVPGQGQPQHFGDGTRLSIL.

This clone was seen a single time. The chain recombines TRBV28 with TRBJ1-1; D call uncertain. The CDR3 runs 16 residues. Germline V gene lookup returns CDR1 MDHEN and CDR2 SYDVKM. The V end lost 3 bases, the J end lost 5 bases, and 19 bases lay between the germline ends. CDR3 nucleotide sequence: TGTGCCAGCAGTTTTCCCGGGGTCGGTAAGGGAACTGAAGCTTTCTTT. Protein sequence: CASSFPGVGKGTEAFF.

The chain joins TRBV9 to TRBJ1-2, with a tentative D call TRBD1 (6 bases). Germline CDR1 and CDR2: SGDLS and YYNGEE. This CDR3 contains 12 residues. V was pared by 3 bases and J by 7 bases, with 10 bases between. The CDR3 sequence is CASSADSRGYTF. The CDR3 DNA follows: TGTGCCAGCAGCGCGGACAGTCGTGGCTACACCTTC.

This clone came up a few times. V and J are TRBV19 and TRBJ2-3; a weak D match, TRBD1 (7 bases). Trimming stripped 5 bases from V and 1 base from J, with 16 bases between. CDR1 and CDR2 (germline): LNHDA, SQIVND (reference sequence). The CDR3 sequence is 16 residues long. CDR3 DNA sequence: TGTGCCAGTAGTCGTGAGACAGGGAGGCGCACAGATACGCAGTATTTT. This translates into CASSRETGRRTDTQYF.

This rearrangement joins TRBV15 to TRBJ2-7; a possible D gene is TRBD1 (6 bases). In germline, CDR1 is LNHNV, CDR2 YYDKDF (reference sequence). There are 14 residues in the CDR3. V was trimmed by 1 base and J by 2 bases, leaving 9 bases between them. The CDR3 spells CATSRAAGAYEQYF. CDR3 bases: TGTGCCACCAGCAGAGCGGCAGGGGCCTACGAGCAGTACTTC.

The chain has TRBV3-1 (or the pseudogene TRBV3-2) and TRBJ2-3; 7 nucleotides agree with TRBD2. The V segment lost 5 bases and the J segment 2 bases; nucleotides outside the gene matches: 7. The length of the CDR3 is 15 residues. Germline V lookup: CDR1 LGHDT, CDR2 YNNKEL (reference sequence). In DNA form, the CDR3 reads TGTGCCAGCAGCTATATAACTAGCGACACAGATACGCAGTATTTT. The encoded protein is CASSYITSDTDTQYF.

The J gene is TRBJ2-7, the V gene TRBV3-1 (or the pseudogene TRBV3-2), with D perhaps TRBD1 (5 bases). Trimming shortened V by 4 bases and J by 3 bases, and 10 bases separated the two germline ends. The CDR3 totals 13 residues. The germline gives CDR1 LGHDT, CDR2 YNNKEL (reference sequence). The CDR3 loop reads CASSRKGLYEQYF. CDR3 nucleotide sequence: TGTGCCAGCAGCCGTAAGGGGCTCTACGAGCAGTACTTC.